These T cell receptor beta chains were read from a single sample in a study of CD8+CD57+ T cells in acquired aplastic anemia. TCRdb reprocessed the reads with MiXCR, giving one entry per CDR3 protein. This repertoire shows 120,000 or so distinct CDR3 sequences, nearly 40% found once; its top ten account for under 3%. The material sequenced was sorted CD4+, CD8+, or CD8+CD57+ T cells (not recorded which) from PBMCs. All receptors come from a human donor with aplastic anemia. Both conserved end residues are part of each CDR3. The D gene is left open where the match is weak. Rows give clone size only sometimes, using once, few, many, or a class for an expanded clone.

v_gene	j_gene	len	abundance	d_gene	CDR3aa	CDR3nt
TRBV2	TRBJ1-2	14	.	TRBD1	CASSEEDRGRGCTF	TGTGCCAGCAGTGAAGAGGACAGGGGGAGAGGCTGCACCTTC
TRBV9	TRBJ1-3	18	.	TRBD1	CASSPPKLVTDRGNTIHF	TGTGCCAGCAGCCCCCCCAAACTGGTAACCGACAGGGGAAACACCATACATTTT
TRBV10-3	TRBJ1-2	13	few	.	CAIMKGTNYGYTF	TGTGCCATCATGAAAGGAACCAACTATGGCTACACCTTC
TRBV20-1	TRBJ2-3	18	many	TRBD2	CSAREASGLSTSTDTQYF	TGCAGTGCTAGAGAGGCTAGCGGACTTTCTACTAGCACAGATACGCAGTATTTT
TRBV5-1	TRBJ1-1	15	many	.	CASSLGDRGGTEAFF	TGCGCCAGCAGCTTGGGGGACCGAGGGGGCACTGAAGCTTTCTTT
TRBV14	TRBJ2-1	15	.	TRBD2	CASSQQRGAYNGQFF	TGTGCCAGCAGCCAACAGCGGGGGGCTTACAATGGGCAGTTCTTC
TRBV6-1	TRBJ1-5	13	many	TRBD1	CASNDRADQPQHF	TGTGCCAGCAACGACAGGGCTGATCAGCCCCAGCATTTT
TRBV29-1	TRBJ2-7	13	.	.	CSVDGQGGYEQYF	TGCAGCGTTGATGGCCAAGGGGGCTACGAGCAGTACTTC
TRBV15	TRBJ2-7	15	.	TRBD2	CATSRVLAGGYEQYF	TGTGCCACCAGCAGAGTGTTAGCGGGGGGCTACGAGCAGTACTTC
TRBV5-4	TRBJ2-2	16	.	.	CASSLASGIPTGELFF	TGTGCCAGCAGCTTGGCCAGTGGCATTCCCACCGGGGAGCTGTTTTTT
TRBV6-1	TRBJ1-2	13	many	TRBD1	CASSKGQVYGYTF	TGTGCCAGCAGTAAGGGACAGGTGTATGGCTACACCTTC
TRBV2	TRBJ1-6	12	many	.	CASSGDNSPLHF	TGTGCCAGCAGTGGGGATAATTCACCCCTCCACTTT
TRBV7-2	TRBJ2-1	15	many	.	CASSLVQFVNNEQFF	TGTGCCAGCAGCTTAGTACAATTCGTTAACAATGAGCAGTTCTTC
TRBV5-1	TRBJ1-2	14	many	TRBD1	CASSLDRGRDGYTF	TGCGCCAGCAGCTTGGACAGGGGGCGCGATGGCTACACCTTC
TRBV2	TRBJ1-2	14	.	.	CASSVQGLSYGYTF	TGTGCCAGCAGTGTACAGGGCCTCTCCTATGGCTACACCTTC
TRBV2	TRBJ1-2	12	.	.	CASSPPGVGYTF	TGTGCCAGCAGTCCCCCTGGGGTGGGATACACCTTC
TRBV7-8	TRBJ1-1	15	.	TRBD1	CASSARDRGGTEAFF	TGTGCCAGCAGCGCCCGGGACAGGGGAGGAACTGAAGCTTTCTTT
TRBV20-1	TRBJ1-5	9	.	.	CSVGQPQHF	TGCAGTGTCGGTCAGCCCCAGCATTTT
TRBV4-2	TRBJ1-1	15	many	.	CASSDPMGLNTEAFF	TGTGCCAGCAGCGATCCTATGGGACTGAACACTGAAGCTTTCTTT
TRBV3-1	TRBJ1-2	13	many	.	CASSQEGNYGYTF	TGTGCCAGCAGCCAAGAGGGTAACTATGGCTACACCTTC
TRBV2	TRBJ1-2	14	.	TRBD1	CASSGANRGGGYTF	TGTGCCAGCAGTGGGGCAAACAGGGGGGGCGGCTACACCTTC
TRBV18	TRBJ1-6	14	.	.	CASTPAEGGSPLHF	TGTGCCAGCACTCCAGCCGAAGGGGGTTCACCCCTCCACTTT
TRBV7-2	TRBJ1-2	12	.	.	CASSNRVDGYTF	TGTGCCAGCAGCAACAGGGTTGATGGCTACACCTTC
TRBV2	TRBJ2-3	13	.	.	CASAEFYTDTQYF	TGTGCCAGCGCGGAGTTCTACACAGATACGCAGTATTTT
TRBV5-5	TRBJ1-4	15	many	.	CASSLISSAQIPILF	TGTGCCAGCAGCTTGATATCGTCAGCGCAAATCCCGATTCTTTTT
TRBV10-3	TRBJ2-5	16	.	TRBD2	CASSYLRGGELGTQYF	TGTGCCAGCAGTTACTTGCGGGGAGGGGAACTGGGGACCCAGTACTTC
TRBV4-2	TRBJ1-2	14	many	.	CASSQEVGAYGYTF	TGTGCCAGCAGCCAAGAGGTAGGGGCCTATGGCTACACCTTC
TRBV19	TRBJ2-7	18	many	TRBD2	CASSIRGLAVSSSYEQYF	TGTGCCAGTAGTATTAGGGGACTAGCGGTGTCGAGCTCCTACGAGCAGTACTTC
TRBV27	TRBJ1-2	16	.	.	CASNSIRGEKAYGYTF	TGTGCCAGCAATAGTATCCGGGGGGAGAAGGCCTATGGCTACACCTTC
TRBV2	TRBJ2-6	16	.	TRBD1	CASSEQGAPGANVLTF	TGTGCCAGCAGTGAACAGGGGGCGCCTGGGGCCAACGTCCTGACTTTC
TRBV5-5	TRBJ2-6	15	few	.	CASSLYSSGTNVLTF	TGTGCCAGCAGCTTGTACAGCTCTGGGACCAACGTCCTGACTTTC
TRBV3-1	TRBJ1-1	14	few	.	CASSLGGGQSEAFF	TGTGCCAGCAGCTTAGGGGGGGGGCAATCTGAAGCTTTCTTT
TRBV19	TRBJ1-6	17	many	.	CASSTGTSSSYNSPLHF	TGTGCCAGTAGTACGGGGACGTCGAGCTCCTATAATTCACCCCTCCACTTT
TRBV7-9	TRBJ1-1	16	many	.	CASKGVWSGMNTEAFF	TGTGCCAGCAAGGGGGTATGGTCAGGGATGAACACTGAAGCTTTCTTT
TRBV7-2	TRBJ2-7	14	.	.	CASSPMAGSYEQYF	TGTGCCAGCAGCCCAATGGCAGGTTCCTACGAGCAGTACTTC
TRBV20-1	TRBJ1-1	15	few	TRBD1	CSARGYDRENTEAFF	TGCAGTGCTAGAGGTTACGACAGGGAGAACACTGAAGCTTTCTTT
TRBV2	TRBJ1-6	14	.	.	CALRRQPYNLPLHF	TGTGCCCTACGCCGGCAACCCTATAATTTACCCCTCCACTTT
TRBV24-1	TRBJ1-1	9	many	.	CATATEAFF	TGTGCCACCGCCACTGAAGCTTTCTTT
TRBV12-3/TRBV12-4	TRBJ2-2	14	few	TRBD2	CASGTSMATGELFF	TGTGCCAGCGGGACTAGCATGGCCACCGGGGAGCTGTTTTTT
TRBV29-1	TRBJ2-5	12	.	.	CSVEIGAETQYF	TGCAGCGTCGAGATCGGGGCAGAGACCCAGTACTTC
TRBV19	TRBJ2-3	16	.	TRBD2	CASSIASGSFADTQYF	TGTGCCAGTAGTATAGCTAGCGGGAGTTTTGCAGATACGCAGTATTTT
TRBV3-1	TRBJ1-2	13	many	TRBD1	CASSQPTGVGYTF	TGTGCCAGCAGCCAACCGACAGGGGTTGGCTACACCTTC